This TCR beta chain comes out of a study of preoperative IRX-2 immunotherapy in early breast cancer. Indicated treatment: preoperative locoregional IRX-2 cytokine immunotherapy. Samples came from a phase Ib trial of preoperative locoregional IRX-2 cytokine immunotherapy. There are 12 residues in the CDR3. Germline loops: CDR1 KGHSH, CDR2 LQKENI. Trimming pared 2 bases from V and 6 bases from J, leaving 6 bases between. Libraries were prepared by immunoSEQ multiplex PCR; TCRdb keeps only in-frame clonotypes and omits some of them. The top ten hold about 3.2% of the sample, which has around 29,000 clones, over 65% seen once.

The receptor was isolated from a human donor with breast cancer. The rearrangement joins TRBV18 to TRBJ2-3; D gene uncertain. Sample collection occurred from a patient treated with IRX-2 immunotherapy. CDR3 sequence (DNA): TGTGCCAGCTCACCAGAGAAGGATACGCAGTATTTT. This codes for CASSPEKDTQYF.